A selection of T cell receptor beta chains follows, all from one sample in a study of shared clonotypes between healthy human individuals. Assay used: immunoSEQ multiplex PCR; TCRdb lists only in-frame clones, some missing. This repertoire shows 2 million or so clones, approximately 95% found once; its top ten account for under 0.15%. Sequencing was performed on naive CD4+ T cells sorted from blood. All receptors derive from a man aged 18 to 30 in good health. Both conserved end residues are part of each CDR3. A D gene is named only where the DNA matches it firmly. Size is omitted from some rows. Given values are once, few, many or a class for expanded clones.

clone size,D gene,V gene,CDR3 length,J gene,CDR3 protein,CDR3 DNA
.,.,TRBV30,12,TRBJ2-7,CAWSLGYYEQYF,TGTGCCTGGAGTCTGGGTTATTACGAGCAGTACTTC
.,.,TRBV9,15,TRBJ2-5,CASSVGTRYQETQYF,TGTGCCAGCAGCGTAGGAACCCGATACCAAGAGACCCAGTACTTC
.,TRBD2,TRBV10-1,14,TRBJ2-7,CASSLLAGVYEQYF,TGCGCCAGCAGCCTCCTAGCGGGGGTATACGAGCAGTACTTC
.,.,TRBV27,13,TRBJ1-1,CASSLAGHTEAFF,TGTGCCAGTTCATTGGCCGGGCACACTGAAGCTTTCTTT
.,.,TRBV6-5,14,TRBJ1-4,CASSSLVLGEKLFF,TGTGCCAGCAGTTCTCTCGTCTTAGGTGAAAAACTGTTTTTT
.,.,TRBV18,17,TRBJ2-5,CASSPTGGKAAQETQYF,TGTGCCAGCTCACCGACAGGTGGTAAGGCGGCCCAAGAGACCCAGTACTTC
.,.,TRBV6-5,13,TRBJ2-7,CASARGATYEQYF,TGTGCCAGCGCTAGGGGTGCTACCTACGAGCAGTACTTC
.,.,TRBV6-6,16,TRBJ1-5,CASSYSLGDSNQPQHF,TGTGCCAGCAGTTACTCCCTGGGGGATAGCAATCAGCCCCAGCATTTT
once,.,TRBV15,15,TRBJ2-1,CATSRVRDWLNEQFF,TGTGCCACCAGCAGAGTTAGGGACTGGCTGAATGAGCAGTTCTTC
.,.,TRBV9,15,TRBJ1-4,CASSVGGAVREKLFF,TGTGCCAGCAGCGTAGGGGGCGCAGTAAGGGAAAAACTGTTTTTT
once,.,TRBV11-1,12,TRBJ1-6,CASSLDGSPLHF,TGTGCCAGCAGCTTGGATGGCTCACCCCTCCACTTT
.,TRBD2,TRBV5-5,19,TRBJ2-2,CASSLLGWAGGPMAGELFF,TGTGCCAGCAGCTTGTTAGGTTGGGCGGGAGGGCCCATGGCCGGGGAGCTGTTTTTT
.,TRBD1,TRBV7-9,19,TRBJ1-6,CASSLAGPMEGALNSPLHF,TGTGCCAGCAGCTTAGCGGGGCCGATGGAGGGGGCCCTTAATTCACCCCTCCACTTT
.,TRBD1,TRBV7-2,14,TRBJ2-7,CASSPRTGLVEQYF,TGTGCCAGCAGCCCACGGACAGGGCTGGTCGAGCAGTACTTC
.,TRBD1,TRBV19,15,TRBJ1-4,CASSIGQGGNEKLFF,TGTGCCAGTAGTATTGGACAGGGCGGTAATGAAAAACTGTTTTTT
.,.,TRBV18,15,TRBJ2-5,CASSPPERNEETQYF,TGTGCCAGCTCACCACCGGAAAGGAATGAAGAGACCCAGTACTTC
.,TRBD2,TRBV18,15,TRBJ2-7,CASSPGLAGPYEQYF,TGTGCCAGCTCACCAGGGTTAGCGGGACCTTACGAGCAGTACTTC
.,.,TRBV4-2,14,TRBJ2-2,CASSQDWASGELFF,TGTGCCAGCAGCCAAGATTGGGCTAGCGGGGAGCTGTTTTTT
.,.,TRBV7-2,13,TRBJ2-7,CASSLAAYLEQYF,TGTGCCAGCAGCTTAGCGGCCTACTTGGAGCAGTACTTC
once,.,TRBV6-6,15,TRBJ1-1,CASSYSPGWGTEAFF,TGTGCCAGCAGTTACTCGCCAGGGTGGGGCACTGAAGCTTTCTTT
.,.,TRBV25-1,14,TRBJ2-7,CASTPLGRSYEQYF,TGTGCCAGCACCCCCCTAGGCCGCTCCTACGAGCAGTACTTC
.,.,TRBV30,13,TRBJ2-7,CAWDGGLEDEQYF,TGTGCCTGGGACGGGGGTCTTGAAGACGAGCAGTACTTC
.,.,TRBV7-2,14,TRBJ2-7,CASSFMAEPYEQYF,TGTGCCAGCAGCTTTATGGCTGAACCCTACGAGCAGTACTTC
.,.,TRBV25-1,15,TRBJ1-4,CASSTTGATNEKLFF,TGTGCCAGCAGCACCACAGGAGCAACTAATGAAAAACTGTTTTTT
.,TRBD1,TRBV10-1,14,TRBJ2-1,CASSRDREGNEQFF,TGCGCCAGCAGCAGGGACAGGGAGGGCAATGAGCAGTTCTTC
.,TRBD1,TRBV4-3,18,TRBJ1-3,CASSQFVQGAFSGNTIYF,TGCGCCAGCAGCCAGTTCGTACAGGGGGCCTTCTCTGGAAACACCATATATTTT
.,TRBD1,TRBV2,13,TRBJ2-3,CASSQGGPDTQYF,TGTGCCAGCAGCCAAGGGGGCCCAGATACGCAGTATTTT
.,.,TRBV4-1,17,TRBJ1-6,CASSLRDLTEGNSPLHF,TGCGCCAGCAGCCTAAGAGATCTGACTGAGGGAAATTCACCCCTCCACTTT
.,.,TRBV28,13,TRBJ1-3,CASSLIVGNTIYF,TGTGCCAGCAGTTTAATAGTGGGAAACACCATATATTTT
once,.,TRBV30,12,TRBJ2-7,CAWSSRGNEQYF,TGTGCCTGGAGTTCAAGGGGTAACGAGCAGTACTTC
.,.,TRBV5-1,15,TRBJ2-7,CASSPESGSFYEQYF,TGCGCCAGCAGCCCGGAATCGGGGTCCTTCTACGAGCAGTACTTC
.,TRBD1,TRBV7-2,17,TRBJ1-2,CASSLVGGQGDLNGYTF,TGTGCCAGCAGCTTAGTAGGCGGACAGGGTGACTTGAATGGCTACACCTTC
.,TRBD2,TRBV7-6,17,TRBJ2-1,CASSLGSAGGSYNEQFF,TGTGCCAGCAGCTTAGGCTCTGCGGGGGGGAGTTACAATGAGCAGTTCTTC
.,.,TRBV5-4,13,TRBJ2-7,CAAGQTSSYEQYF,TGTGCCGCGGGACAGACATCCTCCTACGAGCAGTACTTC
.,.,TRBV5-1,15,TRBJ2-2,CASSSSFPGTGELFF,TGCGCCAGCAGCTCTAGCTTTCCCGGGACCGGGGAGCTGTTTTTT
.,.,TRBV6-1,17,TRBJ2-1,CASSEFPVGTLNNEQFF,TGTGCCAGCAGTGAATTCCCCGTTGGGACACTAAACAATGAGCAGTTCTTC
.,TRBD1,TRBV30,14,TRBJ1-6,CAWSGQGGNSPLHF,TGTGCCTGGAGTGGACAGGGCGGTAATTCACCCCTCCACTTT
.,TRBD1,TRBV28,16,TRBJ1-6,CASSLLGTGTNSPLHF,TGTGCCAGCAGTTTATTGGGGACAGGGACTAATTCACCCCTCCACTTT
.,.,TRBV11-2,13,TRBJ2-3,CASSFLVADTQYF,TGTGCCAGCAGCTTCTTGGTAGCAGATACGCAGTATTTT
.,TRBD2,TRBV15,16,TRBJ2-7,CATSRGTTSGSYEQYF,TGTGCCACCAGCAGAGGTACTACTAGCGGTTCCTACGAGCAGTACTTC
.,TRBD2,TRBV10-3,13,TRBJ2-5,CATLGGGQETQYF,TGTGCCACCCTCGGGGGGGGACAAGAGACCCAGTACTTC
.,.,TRBV9,13,TRBJ1-1,CASSEGGPTEAFF,TGTGCCAGCAGCGAGGGGGGCCCCACTGAAGCTTTCTTT
.,.,TRBV18,15,TRBJ2-3,CASSPIAPSTDTQYF,TGTGCCAGCTCACCAATCGCGCCAAGCACAGATACGCAGTATTTT
.,TRBD1,TRBV5-1,14,TRBJ2-7,CASSLEDRGVEQYF,TGCGCCAGCAGCTTAGAGGACAGGGGTGTCGAGCAGTACTTC
.,.,TRBV4-2,14,TRBJ1-4,CASSHVGKAEKLFF,TGTGCCAGCAGCCATGTCGGCAAAGCGGAAAAACTGTTTTTT